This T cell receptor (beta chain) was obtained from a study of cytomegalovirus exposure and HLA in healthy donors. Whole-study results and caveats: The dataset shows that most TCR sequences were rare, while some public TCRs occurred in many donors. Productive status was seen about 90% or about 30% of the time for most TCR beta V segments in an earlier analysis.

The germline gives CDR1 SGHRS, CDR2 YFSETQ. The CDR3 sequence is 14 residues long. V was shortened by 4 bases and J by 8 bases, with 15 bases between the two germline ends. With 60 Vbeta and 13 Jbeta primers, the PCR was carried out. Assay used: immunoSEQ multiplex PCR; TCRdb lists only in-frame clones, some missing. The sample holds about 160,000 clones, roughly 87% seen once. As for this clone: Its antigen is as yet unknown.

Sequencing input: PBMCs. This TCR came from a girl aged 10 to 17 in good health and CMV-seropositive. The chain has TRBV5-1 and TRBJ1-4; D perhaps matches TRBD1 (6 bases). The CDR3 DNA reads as TGCGCCAGCAGCGTACAGGGTGGTGAGGAAAAACTGTTTTTT. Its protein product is CASSVQGGEEKLFF.